The text below deals with one TCR beta chain. Per the authors' pipeline: Counts of nucleated cells, estimated from reference gene primer amplification, were obtained. Method: immunoSEQ multiplex PCR; TCRdb's copy keeps in-frame clones and lacks some. V and J calls and clone size are as listed in that table; D and trimming were resolved from the DNA. Of over 95,000 clones in the sample, approximately 91% were seen once. The data stem from a study of blood T cell repertoires in COVID-19. Study in general: The samples span acute and convalescent COVID-19 from the United States, Italy and Spain. From T cells, B-cell-depleted T cells, or PBMCs came the material, which was cDNA or gDNA.

The CDR3 is 15 residues long. V was clipped by 4 bases and J by 0 bases, with 10 bases between them. The V gene's germline CDR1 is KGHSH and CDR2 LQKENI. The J gene is TRBJ2-1, the V gene TRBV18, with a weak D call TRBD1 (6 bases). Sequenced sample: peripheral blood. The source is an older woman who had recovered from COVID-19. This CDR3 reads CASSQGVTSYNEQFF. The CDR3 nucleotides are TGTGCCAGCTCACAGGGGGTGACCTCCTACAATGAGCAGTTCTTC.